Listed below are T cell receptor beta chains from one sample, sequenced in a study of blood T cells in healthy people across ages. TCRdb reprocessed the 5' RACE reads via MiXCR and lists one record per CDR3 protein. The sample holds about 1 million distinct CDR3 sequences, 45% seen once. Sequenced: blood. The receptor set was obtained from a woman aged 55-69 years in good health. Both conserved end residues are part of each CDR3. Each record gives: J gene, clone size, D gene, V gene, CDR3 protein, CDR3 DNA. A D gene is named only where the DNA matches it firmly. Not every row has a clone size; where given, it reads once, few, many or a size class.

TRBJ1-5 once - TRBV20-1 CSARMGYSNQPQHF TGCAGTGCTAGGATGGGTTATAGCAATCAGCCTCAGCATTTT
TRBJ2-1 few - TRBV9 CASSGSGTIPSEQFF TGTGCCAGCAGCGGATCCGGGACCATTCCGAGTGAGCAGTTCTTC
TRBJ2-3 - - TRBV5-6 CASVREPTDTQYF TGTGCCAGCGTGAGGGAACCCACAGATACGCAGTATTTT
TRBJ2-5 - - TRBV7-2 CASSRLVGYEQYF TGTGCCAGCAGCAGGCTAGTTGGCTATGAGCAGTACTTC
TRBJ1-2 few - TRBV6-1 CASLEGGGYGYTF TGTGCCAGCCTTGAGGGAGGGGGCTATGGCTACACCTTC
TRBJ2-1 - TRBD2 TRBV15 CATSSPTGRAGANEQFF TGTGCCACCAGCAGCCCAACCGGACGAGCGGGAGCCAATGAGCAGTTCTTC
TRBJ1-6 once TRBD1 TRBV5-1 CASSPAGQGSPLHF TGCGCCAGCAGCCCAGCGGGACAGGGTTCACCCCTCCACTTT
TRBJ2-5 - TRBD2 TRBV6-1 CASRVLWRETPGETQYF TGTGCCAGCAGGGTCCTTTGGCGGGAGACCCCGGGCGAGACCCAGTACTTC
TRBJ2-7 - TRBD1 TRBV29-1 CSVGTGGEQYF TGCAGCGTGGGAACAGGGGGCGAGCAGTACTTC
TRBJ2-1 - - TRBV5-1 CASSLGAGLSTYNEQFF TGCGCCAGCAGCTTGGGGGCCGGGCTATCTACCTACAATGAGCAGTTCTTC
TRBJ2-1 - TRBD2 TRBV25-1 CASSITSGMSYNEQFF TGTGCCAGCAGTATCACTAGCGGGATGTCCTACAATGAGCAGTTCTTC
TRBJ2-1 - - TRBV15 CATSRTRGAAYNEQFF TGTGCCACCAGCAGAACTAGGGGGGCGGCCTACAATGAGCAGTTCTTC
TRBJ1-4 - - TRBV29-1 CSVSVRGPDEKLFF TGCAGCGTCTCCGTCCGGGGGCCGGATGAAAAACTGTTTTTT
TRBJ2-1 few - TRBV12-5 CASGSSGLSYNEQFF TGTGCTAGTGGTTCGTCGGGACTCTCCTACAATGAGCAGTTCTTC
TRBJ1-4 - - TRBV20-1 CSASRPGSTNEKLFF TGCAGTGCTAGCCGACCCGGATCAACTAATGAAAAACTGTTTTTT
TRBJ2-4 many TRBD2 TRBV9 CASSLDGGDGTKNIQYF TGTGCCAGCAGCTTAGACGGGGGGGATGGAACCAAAAACATTCAGTACTTC
TRBJ2-3 - TRBD1 TRBV20-1 CSAAQGGTDTQYF TGCAGTGCTGCACAGGGGGGTACAGATACGCAGTATTTT
TRBJ2-5 - TRBD2 TRBV28 CASGAGGQGTQYF TGTGCCAGCGGGGCGGGAGGCCAAGGGACCCAGTACTTC
TRBJ2-2 few TRBD2 TRBV2 CASSGTSGMYTGELFF TGTGCCAGCAGCGGGACTAGCGGGATGTACACCGGGGAGCTGTTTTTT
TRBJ2-1 - TRBD2 TRBV20-1 CSARERREGRRNEQFF TGCAGTGCCCGAGAGAGGAGGGAGGGCCGGCGGAATGAGCAGTTCTTC
TRBJ2-7 - - TRBV5-1 CASSLDPGAGSYEQYF TGCGCCAGCAGCTTGGATCCAGGGGCAGGGTCCTACGAGCAGTACTTC
TRBJ1-3 - - TRBV4-2 CASSQAGVGNTIYF TGTGCCAGCAGCCAAGCAGGGGTCGGAAACACCATATATTTT
TRBJ2-5 - TRBD2 TRBV20-1 CSANGRLAARETQYF TGCAGTGCAAACGGCAGGCTAGCGGCCCGAGAGACCCAGTACTTC
TRBJ1-1 few - TRBV29-1 CSVEGRESEAFF TGCAGCGTTGAAGGCAGGGAGTCTGAAGCTTTCTTT
TRBJ1-5 - - TRBV24-1 CATSFRGSDQPQHF TGTGCCACCAGTTTCAGGGGAAGTGATCAGCCCCAGCATTTT
TRBJ2-5 - - TRBV9 CASSVATGRAGYNEQYF TGTGCCAGCAGCGTAGCTACGGGGCGTGCAGGGTACAATGAGCAGTACTTC
TRBJ2-7 - TRBD1 TRBV7-2 CASITPGQGYEQYF TGTGCCAGCATCACCCCGGGACAGGGATACGAGCAGTACTTC
TRBJ2-1 - - TRBV27 CASSLSMAGGNEQFF TGTGCCAGCAGTTTATCGATGGCAGGGGGGAATGAGCAGTTCTTC
TRBJ2-5 many - TRBV12-3/TRBV12-4 CASSATLVQETQYF TGTGCCAGCAGTGCCACCCTAGTACAAGAGACCCAGTACTTC
TRBJ2-4 - - TRBV11-1 CASSWGPLAKNIQYF TGTGCCAGCAGCTGGGGTCCACTAGCCAAAAACATTCAGTACTTC
TRBJ2-7 - TRBD2 TRBV10-3 CAISSPTSGLSYEQYF TGTGCCATCAGTTCCCCGACTAGCGGCCTGTCCTACGAGCAGTACTTC
TRBJ2-1 - TRBD2 TRBV27 CASSLRTSGMDEQFF TGTGCCAGCAGTTTACGGACTAGCGGGATGGATGAGCAGTTCTTC
TRBJ2-1 few TRBD2 TRBV5-1 CASSLALLRDTGTSDSYNEQFF TGCGCCAGCAGCTTGGCCTTACTCAGGGATACCGGGACTAGCGACTCCTACAATGAGCAGTTCTTC
TRBJ2-1 - TRBD2 TRBV11-2 CASSLKASGYEQFF TGTGCCAGCAGCTTAAAGGCTAGCGGATATGAGCAGTTCTTC
TRBJ2-7 - TRBD2 TRBV9 CASSVIFLAGAKGYEQYF TGTGCCAGCAGCGTAATTTTTCTAGCGGGTGCCAAGGGGTACGAGCAGTACTTC
TRBJ2-7 few - TRBV7-9 CASTDSKGTQGEDPTYEQYF TGTGCCAGCACCGACTCGAAGGGGACTCAAGGAGAAGATCCGACCTACGAGCAGTACTTC
TRBJ2-7 - TRBD1 TRBV10-3 CAIRGQGHSYEQYF TGTGCCATCAGGGGACAGGGCCACTCCTACGAGCAGTACTTC
TRBJ2-2 few - TRBV28 CASTSGNTGELFF TGTGCCAGCACGTCTGGCAACACCGGGGAGCTGTTTTTT
TRBJ2-3 - TRBD1 TRBV27 CASSFLGQGARDTQYF TGTGCCAGCAGTTTTCTGGGACAGGGGGCGAGAGATACGCAGTATTTT
TRBJ1-2 - - TRBV27 CASSGSGALYGYTF TGTGCCAGCAGTGGTTCGGGGGCACTGTATGGCTACACCTTC
TRBJ2-2 many - TRBV5-1 CASSASTGELFF TGCGCCAGCAGCGCCAGCACCGGGGAGCTGTTTTTT
TRBJ2-7 - TRBD1 TRBV27 CATPRQGHSYEQYF TGTGCCACCCCCAGACAGGGCCACTCCTACGAGCAGTACTTC
TRBJ2-3 - TRBD1 TRBV7-8 CASSLGTGERDTQYF TGTGCCAGCAGCCTCGGGACAGGGGAGAGAGATACGCAGTATTTT
TRBJ2-3 - - TRBV7-8 CASSLARQRTDTQYF TGTGCCAGCAGCTTAGCGCGGCAGCGCACAGATACGCAGTATTTT
TRBJ1-4 few - TRBV12-3/TRBV12-4 CASSLGATLFF TGTGCCAGCAGTTTAGGGGCAACACTGTTTTTT
TRBJ2-7 - TRBD2 TRBV6-5 CARSLAGRTYEQYF TGTGCCAGAAGTTTAGCGGGAAGGACCTACGAGCAGTACTTC
TRBJ2-1 once TRBD2 TRBV20-1 CSVVTRTSGRGANEQFF TGCAGTGTGGTCACTAGGACTAGCGGGAGGGGGGCCAATGAGCAGTTCTTC
TRBJ1-4 once - TRBV5-1 CASSLAAPFEKLFF TGCGCCAGCAGCTTGGCCGCGCCATTTGAAAAACTGTTTTTT
TRBJ1-4 few - TRBV29-1 CSVEFSNEKLFF TGCAGCGTTGAATTCAGTAATGAAAAACTGTTTTTT
TRBJ2-2 once - TRBV3-1 CASSHSGGELFF TGTGCCAGCAGCCATTCGGGCGGGGAGCTGTTTTTT
TRBJ1-2 - - TRBV6-2/TRBV6-3 CASRQTNRGRHQDYGYTF TGTGCCAGCAGACAGACCAACCGGGGCCGCCATCAGGACTATGGCTACACCTTC
TRBJ2-3 once - TRBV4-1 CAGSQGGRDTQYF TGCGCCGGCAGCCAAGGTGGGCGAGATACGCAGTATTTT
TRBJ1-4 - - TRBV7-9 CASSPSALSGEKLFF TGTGCCAGCAGCCCCTCGGCCCTCAGCGGTGAAAAACTGTTTTTT
TRBJ1-2 few - TRBV20-1 CSARGVNYGYTF TGCAGTGCCCGCGGGGTCAACTATGGCTACACCTTC
TRBJ1-2 - TRBD1 TRBV3-1 CASSQVARGGHGYTF TGTGCCAGCAGCCAAGTCGCCAGGGGGGGTCATGGCTACACCTTC
TRBJ1-1 - - TRBV12-3/TRBV12-4 CASSFRPAGNTEAFF TGTGCCAGCAGTTTTCGTCCCGCGGGGAACACTGAAGCTTTCTTT
TRBJ2-3 - TRBD1 TRBV29-1 CSVEVGTGGTDTQYF TGCAGCGTTGAAGTTGGGACAGGGGGGACAGATACGCAGTATTTT
TRBJ2-5 - TRBD1 TRBV20-1 CSARPRTGRETQYF TGCAGTGCTAGACCTCGGACAGGGCGAGAGACCCAGTACTTC
TRBJ2-7 - - TRBV11-2 CASRPPGAEQYF TGTGCCAGCAGACCTCCGGGGGCCGAGCAGTACTTC
TRBJ2-1 - TRBD1 TRBV20-1 CSARLSRGRQETQFF TGCAGTGCTAGATTGTCCAGGGGGCGTCAAGAGACCCAGTTCTTC